This is a list of T cell receptor beta chains from one sample in a study of cytomegalovirus exposure and HLA in healthy donors. Measured with immunoSEQ multiplex PCR; TCRdb has only the in-frame clones, and not every one. The table lists some 160,000 clones, around 77% of them singletons. The material sequenced was PBMCs. These receptors were collected from a woman aged 25 to 39 in good health and CMV-seronegative. The conserved cysteine and the conserved F or W are not part of the CDR3 here. The D gene is left open where the match is weak.

CDR3	J	length	D	V
AATGKPNTGELF	TRBJ2-2	12	.	TRBV10-3
ASSSGLRGANEKLF	TRBJ1-4	14	.	TRBV5-4
ASRWDRAYYNEQF	TRBJ2-1	13	TRBD1	TRBV2
ASKTIGLAGGETQY	TRBJ2-5	14	TRBD2	TRBV19
SVAGGMNTEAF	TRBJ1-1	11	.	TRBV29-1
ASSAWPGTFSYNEQF	TRBJ2-1	15	.	TRBV5-1
ASSEWEGNNEQF	TRBJ2-1	12	TRBD2	TRBV19
ASSHPGTGRNTGELF	TRBJ2-2	15	TRBD1	TRBV4-1
ASSPYREGDQPQH	TRBJ1-5	13	.	TRBV6-1
ASSPGGGVQETQY	TRBJ2-5	13	.	TRBV25-1
ASSQVSAGGNEQF	TRBJ2-1	13	TRBD2	TRBV4-2
ASSYSMGGNEKLF	TRBJ1-4	13	.	TRBV6-6
ASRIDSGQETQY	TRBJ2-5	12	.	TRBV6-1
ASSPSGQEVLQAF	TRBJ1-1	13	TRBD1	TRBV7-2
ASTPGGTRNSPLH	TRBJ1-6	13	.	TRBV19
ASMDRGRDGYT	TRBJ1-2	11	TRBD1	TRBV6-5
ASSQRTPGVSYNEQF	TRBJ2-1	15	.	TRBV4-2
ASSRGGDSVEQF	TRBJ2-1	12	TRBD2	TRBV6-4
ASSWGTVDEKLF	TRBJ1-4	12	TRBD1	TRBV5-6
ASSLGGSGWGN	TRBJ2-5	11	TRBD2	TRBV7-2
ASSQETGGGNQPQH	TRBJ1-5	14	.	TRBV4-2
ASSPKGTTRYTIY	TRBJ1-3	13	.	TRBV19
ASSLDSQGTQY	TRBJ2-5	11	.	TRBV5-1
SVGRANYGYT	TRBJ1-2	10	.	TRBV29-1
ASSLWTGWGAEAF	TRBJ1-1	13	TRBD1	TRBV11-2
ASSLGATGDYGYT	TRBJ1-2	13	TRBD1	TRBV7-6
ATQIASTETQY	TRBJ2-5	11	.	TRBV10-3
ASSDPGGSYEQY	TRBJ2-7	12	TRBD2	TRBV2
ARSHGQGYYEQY	TRBJ2-7	12	TRBD1	TRBV5-3
ASSPAGRADTQY	TRBJ2-3	12	.	TRBV4-1
ASSFRGNHGYT	TRBJ1-2	11	.	TRBV7-9
SVEELAGYEQY	TRBJ2-7	11	TRBD2	TRBV29-1
ASSLSGGTYGYT	TRBJ1-2	12	TRBD1	TRBV5-5
ASIREQGENQPQH	TRBJ1-5	13	.	TRBV2
ASSLDREIAF	TRBJ1-1	10	TRBD1	TRBV7-2
ASSVLGQGASGANVLT	TRBJ2-6	16	TRBD1	TRBV6-1
ASSLIPPSHRVVEQY	TRBJ2-7	15	.	TRBV7-2
ASSSRGQGAFGYT	TRBJ1-2	13	TRBD1	TRBV5-1
ASSFRNSPLH	TRBJ1-6	10	.	TRBV27
ASSYGSSGANVLT	TRBJ2-6	13	.	TRBV6-5
ASSPTVISGANVLT	TRBJ2-6	14	.	TRBV4-1
ASTWGQNQPQH	TRBJ1-5	11	TRBD1	TRBV6-5
ASSLTPAGGTGYT	TRBJ1-2	13	.	TRBV11-2
ASSFRGQDSYEQY	TRBJ2-7	13	TRBD1	TRBV28
SVNRDKDTEAF	TRBJ1-1	11	.	TRBV29-1
AWSRATSGGYEQY	TRBJ2-7	13	TRBD2	TRBV30
ASSAPGYGYT	TRBJ1-2	10	.	TRBV9